The T cell receptor (beta chain) described here comes from a study of T cell responses to AZD1222 COVID-19 vaccine. Study summary: Second-dose intervals of approximately 4 or approximately 12 weeks were pooled. The study, taken as a whole, reports: Epitopes outside B.1.351 and B.1.1.7 mutated regions reportedly drew nearly half of spike TCRs. Once two AZD1222 doses were given, Spike-specific TCR breadth and depth went up. Donors, mostly white British, included more females; clonal diversity was possibly underestimated.

TCRdb's table, derived via immunoSEQ multiplex PCR, lists solely in-frame clones and lacks some. Of about 150,000 clones listed, around 90% are singletons. The table lists this clone with a count of one. As yet, its antigen is unknown. Trimming pared 3 bases from V and 2 bases from J, leaving 16 bases between. Germline values: CDR1 MNHEY, CDR2 SVGAGI. This CDR3 contains 16 residues. This clonotype was obtained from an adult in good health. The chain couples TRBV6-5 to TRBJ2-5; D not resolved. This material consisted of peripheral blood, taken on day 0 of AZD1222 vaccination. For the CDR3, the DNA is TGTGCCAGCAGTTATCAAATACAGTATAAACAAGAGACCCAGTACTTC. Translating it yields CASSYQIQYKQETQYF.